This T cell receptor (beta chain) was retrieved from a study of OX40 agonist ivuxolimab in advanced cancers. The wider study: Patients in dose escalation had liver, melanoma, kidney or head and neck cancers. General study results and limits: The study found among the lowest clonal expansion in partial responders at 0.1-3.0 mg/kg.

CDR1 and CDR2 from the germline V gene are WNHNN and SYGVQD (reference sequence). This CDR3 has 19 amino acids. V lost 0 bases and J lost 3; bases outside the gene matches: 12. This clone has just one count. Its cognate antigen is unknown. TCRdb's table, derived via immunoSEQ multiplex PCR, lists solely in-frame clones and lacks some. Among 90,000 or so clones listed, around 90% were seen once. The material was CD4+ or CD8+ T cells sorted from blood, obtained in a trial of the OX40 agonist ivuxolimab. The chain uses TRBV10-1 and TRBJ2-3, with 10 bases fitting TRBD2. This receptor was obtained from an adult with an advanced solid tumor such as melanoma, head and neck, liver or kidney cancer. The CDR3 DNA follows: TGCGCCAGCAGTGAGTCGAGGGAAGCTAGCGGGAGTGGTACAGATACGCAGTATTTT. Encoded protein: CASSESREASGSGTDTQYF.